This TCR beta chain emerged from a study of blood T cell repertoires in COVID-19. As for the study in general: Sites across the United States, Italy and Spain contributed samples from acute and convalescent COVID-19.

The germline V gene has CDR1 LNHDA and CDR2 SQIVND (reference sequence). V was clipped by 8 bases and J by 5 bases, with 9 bases between them. This CDR3 comprises 11 residues. The table lists this clone with a few counts. Using immunoSEQ multiplex PCR, the repertoire was profiled, and TCRdb retains in-frame clones only, with some absent. The data contain over 60,000 clones, about four fifths of them singletons. Source material: peripheral blood. The chain employs TRBV19 and TRBJ1-1; D not certain. The source of this sequence is a human donor in a cohort sampled during active COVID-19. CDR3 sequence: CASRLSTEAFF. The CDR3 DNA follows: TGTGCCAGTCGCTTGAGTACTGAAGCTTTCTTT. Full variable domain (missing parts from reference TRBV19 and TRBJ1-1): DGGITQSPKYLFRKEGQNVTLSCEQNLNHDAMYWYRQDPGQGLRLIYYSQIVNDFQKGDIAEGYSVSREKKESFPLTVTSAQKNPTAFYLCASRLSTEAFFGQGTRLTVV.